The entry below describes one T cell receptor (beta chain). Its antigen is not identified. Being one base from a much bigger clone, this may be a read error. Study conclusions and caveats: Tumor Treg TCRs overlapped most with tumor naive CD4+ cells.

The sorted Tregs were CD4+CD25+CD127-/low cells. One entry per CDR3 protein results from TCRdb running MiXCR on the 5' RACE reads. Among 35,000 to 50,000 distinct CDR3 sequences listed, around 20% were seen once. The germline gives CDR1 SEHNR, CDR2 FQNEAQ (reference sequence). The CDR3 is 16 residues long. V dropped 8 bases and J dropped 3; count of bases not matched to a gene: 15. The receptor was derived from a female donor with breast cancer. The chain carries TRBV7-9 and TRBJ2-5, with 7 bases aligning to TRBD2. The specimen sequenced was Tregs sorted from blood. The CDR3 DNA follows: TGTGCCAGCGGCTCGGTCCCGGGACTACTTAAAGAGACCCAGTACTTC. Its translation: CASGSVPGLLKETQYF.